This entry concerns a single TCR beta chain. What antigen it recognizes has not been identified. No per-base quality is available; no much larger clone lies one base away. The immunoSEQ assay was used to generate TCR beta chain sequences from genomic DNA. In the source study's methods: CDR3 sequences that did not begin with the conserved framework cysteine at position 104 were removed by hand. Clonality was calculated as one minus the normalized Shannon's Diversity Index, with values ranging from 0 (maximal diversity) to 1 (oligoclonal). Chi-squared comparison-of-proportions tests were used to check whether the frequency of the same CDR3 differed between samples, for example brain versus blood. Public clonotypes were identified by searching immuneACCESS, and similarity to known antiviral clonotypes was assessed with the VDJdb browser. TCRdb provides this immuneACCESS table in a form limited to in-frame rearrangements. Some clones are lacking; in checked studies, under half of them reflect an unresolved V gene, and why the rest are absent is not known. D and trimming were read from the DNA, whereas the V and J calls and clone size are those reported in that table. For this sample the table gives 78,000 or so clones, of which 90% to 95% were detected only once. Roughly 24% of the sample is in the top ten clones.

The germline V gene sets CDR1 to KGHSH and CDR2 to LQKENI. Trimming removed 1 base from V and 0 bases from J, leaving 10 bases between the germline ends. The CDR3 goes from the cysteine to the phenylalanine over 15 residues. The retained sequence is limited to the CDR3, 45 bases, with the frame set at the first base. Sample time point, as interpreted from the label and publication: resected brain tissue, or blood drawn just prior to surgery. The surgery cases showing the highest brain T cell transcript signatures were chosen for TCR beta chain sequencing of brain tissue and, when available, of blood. Patients had been treated with at least one anti-epileptic drug before surgery. The TCR-sequenced patients were children whose drug-resistant epilepsy was caused by tuberous sclerosis complex, focal cortical dysplasia, Rasmussen encephalitis or hemimegalencephaly. Blood samples were drawn just before the epilepsy surgery. The Monarch genomic DNA purification kit was used to extract bulk genomic DNA from unsorted brain tissue and from whole blood.

The sample is drawn from a study of brain T cells in children with intractable seizures (dated by TCRdb to about 2021). For context, the study as a whole: A NanoString immunology panel was first used to screen resected brain tissue from 50 to 65 pediatric epilepsy surgery cases for immune gene transcripts. Of the 12 selected surgery cases, pre-surgery blood was also sequenced for eight, so four had brain tissue only.

On the study overall, not on this receptor specifically: Viral specificity was inferred solely from CDR3 sequence similarity, and the HCMV serostatus of the patients was not known. Because sequencing depth differed between pre- and post-surgery blood, the absence of clones from the pre-surgery sample may reflect undersampling.

The sequence links TRBV18 to TRBJ2-7; the D segment cannot be called with confidence. The specimen comprised peripheral blood, sampled at surgery. The TCR was taken from a girl aged 2 to 9 with Rasmussen encephalitis and intractable seizures. CDR3 protein: CASSPRSGASYEQYF. The DNA is as follows: TGTGCCAGCTCACCACGTTCCGGAGCCTCCTACGAGCAGTACTTC.